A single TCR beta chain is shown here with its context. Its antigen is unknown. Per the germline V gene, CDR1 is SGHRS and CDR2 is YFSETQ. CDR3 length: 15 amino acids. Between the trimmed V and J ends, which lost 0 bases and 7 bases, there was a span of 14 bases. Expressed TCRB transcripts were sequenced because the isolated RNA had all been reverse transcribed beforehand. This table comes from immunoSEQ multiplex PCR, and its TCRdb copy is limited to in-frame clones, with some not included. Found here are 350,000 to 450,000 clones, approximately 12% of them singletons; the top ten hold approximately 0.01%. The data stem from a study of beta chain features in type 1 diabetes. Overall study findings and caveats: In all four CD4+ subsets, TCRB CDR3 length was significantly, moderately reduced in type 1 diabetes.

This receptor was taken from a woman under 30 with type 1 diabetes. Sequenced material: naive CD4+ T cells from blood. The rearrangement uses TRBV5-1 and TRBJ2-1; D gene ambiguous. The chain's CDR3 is CASSLVWAQQNEQFF. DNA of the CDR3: TGCGCCAGCAGCTTGGTCTGGGCCCAACAGAATGAGCAGTTCTTC.